This T cell receptor (beta chain) was found in a study of T cells in Graves' hyperthyroidism and ophthalmopathy (dated by TCRdb to about 2019). Background on the whole study: Peripheral blood samples were taken at initial diagnosis, before any treatment was given. Prospective prediction of ophthalmopathy was tested in an independent validation cohort of 18 to 20 hyperthyroidism patients and 17 patients who later progressed to ophthalmopathy. The study also compared thyroid tissue and blood T-cell repertoires from about six Graves' hyperthyroidism patients. To identify distinguishing TCR V-J signatures, a discovery cohort of around 100 patients was used, comprising approximately 40 with Graves' ophthalmopathy and some 60 with stable Graves' hyperthyroidism. The 85 to 100 discovery patients were randomly split 7:3 into training and test sets. Following sampling, methimazole starting at 30 mg daily was given to hyperthyroidism patients, and high-dose intravenous methylprednisolone was given to ophthalmopathy patients. The paper describes TCR Vbeta CDR3 sequencing of about 140 peripheral blood samples, made up of roughly 40 ophthalmopathy patients, 70 to 75 hyperthyroidism patients and 17 progressor patients.

Amplification of TCR beta CDR3 regions was carried out from RNA transcripts. The first round of RT-PCR for the TCR CDR3 was performed with the HTBI primer set and the Qiagen OneStep RT-PCR kit. A second multiplex PCR round built the libraries, followed by size selection and purification. Libraries were sequenced paired-end with 100 bp reads on an Illumina HiSeq2000. The study's own analysis went as follows. SOAPnuke was used to process the raw data, throwing out any read that contained adapters or uncalled bases, had a mean Phred below 15, or lacked an exact constant-primer or identifier match. High-quality paired reads were merged using COPE v1.2.5, and each unique nucleotide sequence was defined as a clonotype. MiTCR v1.1 was used to align the clonotypes against IMGT TRBV, TRBD and TRBJ reference segments. Analysis was restricted to V-J combinations with a frequency above 0.0001, which covered 99% to 99.2% of repertoires. A TCS score was defined as the ratio of F50 (clonal expansion) to E x V (chaos), with BLOSUM62-based TCRdist applied between CDR3 peptides within each V-J. Welch's t-statistics and random forest reduced 500 to 650 V-J features to around 14, which were used in a naive Bayes classifier (R e1071). The raw public data were reprocessed by TCRdb itself: fastp quality trimming at Q25, MiXCR clonotype calling, in-frame beta chains only. Merged by CDR3 protein, the rows form single entries marked with the most common genes and DNA. The V and J calls, along with clone size, are taken from TCRdb and not from the paper's own processing. The sample table shows around 350,000 distinct CDR3 sequences, and approximately 19% are seen once. The ten top clones hold about 4% of the sample.

This clonotype was seen only once. The target of this receptor is not known. No base-level quality is on record; no much larger clone is a single base apart. Weak support is all one read offers. What the research found in general, with its limitations: No statistical method was used to set the sample size in advance, and investigators knew the group allocation. Most expanded thyroid clonotypes (frequency above 0.001) were also detected in blood, suggesting blood repertoires may reflect thyroid immune responses. During validation, the model predicted progression to ophthalmopathy a median of around 7 months ahead of onset, with around 71% sensitivity and 72% to 85% specificity. A model built on a 13 V-J signature distinguished ophthalmopathy from stable hyperthyroidism, reaching about 88% sensitivity and about 81% specificity in cross-validation and 80%/75% in testing.

Stable Graves' hyperthyroidism was defined as no progression to ophthalmopathy during 18 months of follow-up. Hyperthyroidism patients were aged 18 to 65 years and newly diagnosed, with disease duration of less than 2 months. Any patient with an uncontrolled infection, another autoimmune disease, pregnancy or lactation was excluded. Diagnoses were established on the basis of clinical symptoms, serum thyroxine and TRAb, thyroid ultrasound, and orbital computed tomography. Ficoll-Paque density gradient centrifugation was used to isolate PBMCs from 8 to 10 ml of fresh peripheral blood. Trizol reagent was used to extract total RNA, and RNA quality was then checked on an Agilent 2100 Bioanalyzer. The CDR3 starts with the cysteine, ends with the phenylalanine, and has 14 residues. The only DNA kept is the CDR3, 42 bases in frame from the first base. V and J lose 8 bases and 8 bases, and a span of 16 bases separates them. The germline V gene sets CDR1 to SNHLY and CDR2 to FYNNEI.

Recombination linked TRBV2 to TRBJ1-6; TRBD1 is possibly the D segment (5 matching bases). The receptor's source is a woman between 18 and 30 years old with Graves' hyperthyroidism. The source material was blood. The nucleotides are TGTGCCAGCGGCTATGAAGGGGTCTATTCACCCCTCCACTTT. This is translated as CASGYEGVYSPLHF.